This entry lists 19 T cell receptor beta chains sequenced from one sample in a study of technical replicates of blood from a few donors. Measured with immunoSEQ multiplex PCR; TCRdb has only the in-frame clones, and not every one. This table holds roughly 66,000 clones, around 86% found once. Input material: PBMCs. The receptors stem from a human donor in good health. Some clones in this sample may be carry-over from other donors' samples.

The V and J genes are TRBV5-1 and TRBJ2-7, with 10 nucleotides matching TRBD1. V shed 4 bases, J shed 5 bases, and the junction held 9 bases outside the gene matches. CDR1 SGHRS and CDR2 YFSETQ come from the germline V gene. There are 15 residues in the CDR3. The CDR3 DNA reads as TGCGCCAGCAGCCTGGACAGGGGGAACGAGAACGAGCAGTACTTC. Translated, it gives CASSLDRGNENEQYF.

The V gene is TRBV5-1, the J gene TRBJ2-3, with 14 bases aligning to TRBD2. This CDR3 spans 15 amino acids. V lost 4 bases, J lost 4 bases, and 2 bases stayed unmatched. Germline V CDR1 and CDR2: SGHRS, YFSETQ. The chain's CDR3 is CASSRLAGGSDTQYF. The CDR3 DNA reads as TGCGCCAGCAGCCGACTAGCGGGAGGGTCAGATACGCAGTATTTT. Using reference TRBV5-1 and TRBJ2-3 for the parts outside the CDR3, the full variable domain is KAGVTQTPRYLIKTRGQQVTLSCSPISGHRSVSWYQQTPGQGLQFLFEYFSETQRNKGNFPGRFSGRQFSNSRSEMNVSTLELGDSALYLCASSRLAGGSDTQYFGPGTRLTVL.

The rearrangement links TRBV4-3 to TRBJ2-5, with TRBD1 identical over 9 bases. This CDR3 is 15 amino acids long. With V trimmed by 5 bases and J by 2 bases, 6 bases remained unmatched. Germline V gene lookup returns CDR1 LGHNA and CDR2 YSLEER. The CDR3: CASSTGQGRQETQYF. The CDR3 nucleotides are TGCGCCAGCAGCACGGGACAGGGCCGACAAGAGACCCAGTACTTC.

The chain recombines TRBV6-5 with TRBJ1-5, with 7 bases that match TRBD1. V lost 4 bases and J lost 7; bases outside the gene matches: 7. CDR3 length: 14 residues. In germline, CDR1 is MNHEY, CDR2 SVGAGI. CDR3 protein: CASSLDRLGQPQHF. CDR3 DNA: TGTGCCAGCAGTTTGGACAGGCTAGGCCAGCCCCAGCATTTT.

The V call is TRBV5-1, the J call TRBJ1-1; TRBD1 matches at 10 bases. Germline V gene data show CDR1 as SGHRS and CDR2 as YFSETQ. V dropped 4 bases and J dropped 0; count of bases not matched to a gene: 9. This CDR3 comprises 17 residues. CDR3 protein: CASSLFGTGVLNTEAFF. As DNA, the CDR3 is TGCGCCAGCAGCCTCTTTGGGACAGGGGTTTTGAACACTGAAGCTTTCTTT.

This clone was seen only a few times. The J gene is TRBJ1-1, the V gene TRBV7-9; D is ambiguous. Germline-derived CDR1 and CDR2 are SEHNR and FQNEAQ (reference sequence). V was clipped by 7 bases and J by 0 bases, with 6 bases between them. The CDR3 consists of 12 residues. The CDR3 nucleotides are TGTGCCAGCACCTCTATGAACACTGAAGCTTTCTTT. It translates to CASTSMNTEAFF.

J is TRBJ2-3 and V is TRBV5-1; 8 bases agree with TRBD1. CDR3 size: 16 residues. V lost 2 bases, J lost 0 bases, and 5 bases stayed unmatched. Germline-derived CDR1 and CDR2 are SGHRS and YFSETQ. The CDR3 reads CASSLNRGSSTDTQYF. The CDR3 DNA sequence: TGCGCCAGCAGCTTAAACAGGGGGTCTAGCACAGATACGCAGTATTTT.

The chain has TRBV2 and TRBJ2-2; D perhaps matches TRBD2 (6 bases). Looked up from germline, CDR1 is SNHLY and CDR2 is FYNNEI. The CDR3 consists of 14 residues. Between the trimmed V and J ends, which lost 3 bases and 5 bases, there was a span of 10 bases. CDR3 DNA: TGTGCCAGCAGTGATGGAGGGGAAACCGGGGAGCTGTTTTTT. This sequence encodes CASSDGGETGELFF. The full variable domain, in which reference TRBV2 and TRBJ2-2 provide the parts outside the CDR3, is EPEVTQTPSHQVTQMGQEVILRCVPISNHLYFYWYRQILGQKVEFLVSFYNNEISEKSEIFDDQFSVERPDGSNFTLKIRSTKLEDSAMYFCASSDGGETGELFFGEGSRLTVL.

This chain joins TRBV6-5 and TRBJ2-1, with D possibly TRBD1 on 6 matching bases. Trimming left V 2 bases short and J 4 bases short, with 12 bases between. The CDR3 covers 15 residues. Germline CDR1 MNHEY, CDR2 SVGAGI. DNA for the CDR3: TGTGCCAGCAGTTACGTCCAGGGGAATTACAATGAGCAGTTCTTC. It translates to CASSYVQGNYNEQFF.

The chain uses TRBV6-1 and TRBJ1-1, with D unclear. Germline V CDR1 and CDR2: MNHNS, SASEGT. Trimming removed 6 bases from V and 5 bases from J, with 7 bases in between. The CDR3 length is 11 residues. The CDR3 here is CASREATEAFF. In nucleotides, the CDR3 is TGTGCCAGCAGGGAGGCTACTGAAGCTTTCTTT.

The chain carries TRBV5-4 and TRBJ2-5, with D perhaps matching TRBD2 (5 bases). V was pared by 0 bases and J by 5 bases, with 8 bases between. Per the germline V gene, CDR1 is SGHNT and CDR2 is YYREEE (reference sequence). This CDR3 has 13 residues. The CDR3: CASSLGGRETQYF. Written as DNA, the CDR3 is TGTGCCAGCAGCTTGGGAGGGCGGGAGACCCAGTACTTC.

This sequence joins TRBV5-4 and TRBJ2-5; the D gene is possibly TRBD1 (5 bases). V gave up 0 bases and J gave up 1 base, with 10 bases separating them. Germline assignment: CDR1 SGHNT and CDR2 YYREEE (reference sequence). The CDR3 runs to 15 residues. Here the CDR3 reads CASSLAQGPQETQYF. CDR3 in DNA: TGTGCCAGCAGCTTGGCCCAGGGTCCCCAAGAGACCCAGTACTTC. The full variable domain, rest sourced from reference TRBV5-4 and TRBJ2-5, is ETGVTQSPTHLIKTRGQQVTLRCSSQSGHNTVSWYQQALGQGPQFIFQYYREEENGRGNFPPRFSGLQFPNYSSELNVNALELDDSALYLCASSLAQGPQETQYFGPGTRLLVL.

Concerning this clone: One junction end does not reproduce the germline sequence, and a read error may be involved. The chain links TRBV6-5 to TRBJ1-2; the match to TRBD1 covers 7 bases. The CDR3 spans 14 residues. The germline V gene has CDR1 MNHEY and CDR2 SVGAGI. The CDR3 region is CASSKQGPNYGYTF. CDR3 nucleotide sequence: TGTGCCAGCAGTAAACAGGGGCCTAATTATGGCTACACCTTC.

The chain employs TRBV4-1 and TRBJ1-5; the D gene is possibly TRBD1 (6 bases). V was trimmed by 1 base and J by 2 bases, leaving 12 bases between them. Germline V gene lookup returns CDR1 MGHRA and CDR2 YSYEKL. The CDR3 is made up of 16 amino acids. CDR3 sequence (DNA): TGCGCCAGCAGCCAAGGGGGGCTTTTAGGCAATCAGCCCCAGCATTTT. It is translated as CASSQGGLLGNQPQHF.

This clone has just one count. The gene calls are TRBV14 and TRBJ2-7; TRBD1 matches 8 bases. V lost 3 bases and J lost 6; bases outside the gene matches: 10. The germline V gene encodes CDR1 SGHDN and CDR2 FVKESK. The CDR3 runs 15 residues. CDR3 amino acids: CASSHTGGSSGEQYF. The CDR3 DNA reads TGTGCCAGCAGCCACACAGGGGGTTCAAGCGGCGAGCAGTACTTC.

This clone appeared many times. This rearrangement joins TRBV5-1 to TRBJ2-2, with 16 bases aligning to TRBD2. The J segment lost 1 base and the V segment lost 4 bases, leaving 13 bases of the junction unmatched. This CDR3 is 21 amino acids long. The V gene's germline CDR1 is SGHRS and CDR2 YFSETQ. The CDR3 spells CASSPEPGTSGRVGNTGELFF. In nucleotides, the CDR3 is TGCGCCAGCAGCCCCGAACCCGGGACTAGCGGGAGGGTGGGGAACACCGGGGAGCTGTTTTTT.

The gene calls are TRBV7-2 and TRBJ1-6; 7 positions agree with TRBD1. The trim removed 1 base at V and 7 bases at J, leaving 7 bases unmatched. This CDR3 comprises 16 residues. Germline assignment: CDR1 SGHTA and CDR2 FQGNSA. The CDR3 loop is CASSLGTGGWNSPLHF. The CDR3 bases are TGTGCCAGCAGCTTAGGGACAGGAGGATGGAATTCACCCCTCCACTTT.

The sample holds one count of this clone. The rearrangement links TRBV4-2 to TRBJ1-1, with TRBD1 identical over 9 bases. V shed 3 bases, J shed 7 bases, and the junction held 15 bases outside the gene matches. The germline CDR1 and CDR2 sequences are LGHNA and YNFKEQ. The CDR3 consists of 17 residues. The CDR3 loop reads CASSHNGQGTYRFEAFF. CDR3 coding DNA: TGTGCCAGCAGCCATAACGGACAGGGGACCTATAGATTTGAAGCTTTCTTT.

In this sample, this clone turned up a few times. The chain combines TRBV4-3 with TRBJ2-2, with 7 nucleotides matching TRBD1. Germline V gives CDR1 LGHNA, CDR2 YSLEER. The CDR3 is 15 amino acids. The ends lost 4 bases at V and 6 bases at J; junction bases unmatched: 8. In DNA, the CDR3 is TGCGCCAGCAGCCTCCTAGAGGGGGCGGCCGGGGAGCTGTTTTTT. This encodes CASSLLEGAAGELFF.